This record concerns one T cell receptor (beta chain) sequence. The antigen remains undetermined. The sample originates from a study of T cell responses to AZD1222 COVID-19 vaccine. Measured with immunoSEQ multiplex PCR; TCRdb has only the in-frame clones, and not every one. The sample has about 150,000 clones, approximately 95% seen once; the top ten hold around 6.5%. The CDR3 has 15 residues. Germline V gene sequence: CDR1 MNHEY, CDR2 SVGAGI. After removal of 4 bases from V and 8 bases from J, the junction contained 6 bases not matched to a gene. Study observations and caveats: Most donors were white British, females outnumbered males, and clonal diversity was possibly underestimated. Nearly half of unique spike-specific TCRs reportedly avoided B.1.351 and B.1.1.7 mutated regions.

The V call is TRBV6-5, the J call TRBJ2-1; 12 bases are a match to TRBD2. This clonotype originated in an adult who received the AZD1222 COVID-19 vaccine. This specimen consisted of peripheral blood, obtained 28 days after the second AZD1222 dose. The CDR3 sequence: CASSSRLAGDHEQFF. CDR3 nucleotide sequence: TGTGCCAGCAGTTCACGACTAGCGGGGGACCATGAGCAGTTCTTC.